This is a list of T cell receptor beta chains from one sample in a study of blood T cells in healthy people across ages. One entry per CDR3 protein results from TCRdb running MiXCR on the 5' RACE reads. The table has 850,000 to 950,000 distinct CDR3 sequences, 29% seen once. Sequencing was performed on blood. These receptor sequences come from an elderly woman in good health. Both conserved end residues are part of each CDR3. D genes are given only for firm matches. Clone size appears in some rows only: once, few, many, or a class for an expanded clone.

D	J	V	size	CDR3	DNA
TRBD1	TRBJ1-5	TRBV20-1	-	CSARPPQGSQPQHF	TGCAGTGCTAGACCCCCACAGGGGAGTCAGCCCCAGCATTTT
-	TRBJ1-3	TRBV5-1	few	CASSPPGELAGNTIYF	TGCGCCAGCAGCCCGCCAGGGGAATTAGCTGGAAACACCATATATTTT
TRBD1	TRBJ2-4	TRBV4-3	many	CASSQKEDRAQGKNIQYF	TGCGCCAGCAGCCAAAAGGAGGACAGGGCACAAGGCAAAAACATTCAGTACTTC
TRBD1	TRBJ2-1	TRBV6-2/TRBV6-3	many	CASRGQLYNEQFF	TGTGCCAGCAGGGGACAGCTCTACAATGAGCAGTTCTTC
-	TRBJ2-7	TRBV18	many	CASSPWDIGASYEQYF	TGTGCCAGCTCACCATGGGACATCGGTGCGTCCTACGAGCAGTACTTC
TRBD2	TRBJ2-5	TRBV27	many	CASSPPGTSRETQYF	TGTGCCAGCAGTCCCCCCGGGACTAGCAGGGAGACCCAGTACTTC
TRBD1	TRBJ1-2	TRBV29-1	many	CSVDGTGLGANYGYTF	TGCAGCGTTGATGGGACAGGGCTCGGGGCTAACTATGGCTACACCTTC
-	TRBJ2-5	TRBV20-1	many	CSARVPTETQYF	TGCAGTGCTAGAGTCCCTACAGAGACCCAGTACTTC
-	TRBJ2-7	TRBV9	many	CASSEGGSDYEQYF	TGTGCCAGCAGCGAGGGGGGCAGTGACTACGAGCAGTACTTC
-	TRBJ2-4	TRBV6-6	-	CASSYLQGSPKNIQYF	TGTGCCAGCAGTTACTTGCAGGGCAGCCCCAAAAACATTCAGTACTTC
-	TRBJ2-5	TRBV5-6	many	CASSLRSGQGETQYF	TGTGCCAGCAGCTTGCGGTCCGGGCAGGGAGAGACCCAGTACTTC
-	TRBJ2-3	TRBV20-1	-	CSARPGGPTDTQYF	TGCAGTGCTAGACCCGGGGGCCCCACAGATACGCAGTATTTT
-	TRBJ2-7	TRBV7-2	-	CASSLGRRAQYF	TGTGCCAGCAGCTTAGGGCGAAGGGCCCAGTACTTC
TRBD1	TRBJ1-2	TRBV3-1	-	CASSQERTGVGGYTF	TGTGCCAGCAGCCAAGAAAGGACAGGGGTCGGCGGCTACACCTTC
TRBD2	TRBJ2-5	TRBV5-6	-	CASSSGLAGIYQETQYF	TGTGCCAGCAGCTCCGGACTAGCGGGCATATATCAAGAGACCCAGTACTTC
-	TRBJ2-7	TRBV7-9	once	CASSSRDSQRGAQYF	TGTGCCAGCAGCTCCCGGGACTCACAACGAGGGGCCCAGTACTTC
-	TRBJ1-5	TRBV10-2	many	CASSPGSRNQPQHF	TGCGCCAGCAGCCCAGGTTCCCGCAATCAGCCCCAGCATTTT
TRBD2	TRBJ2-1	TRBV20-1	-	CGASGSGRKSYNEQFF	TGCGGTGCTAGTGGTAGCGGGAGGAAATCCTACAATGAGCAGTTCTTC
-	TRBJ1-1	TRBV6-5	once	CASRSTGGSTEAFF	TGTGCCAGCCGCTCGACAGGAGGGAGCACTGAAGCTTTCTTT
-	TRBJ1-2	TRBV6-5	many	CASSYGRGFRYGYTF	TGTGCCAGCAGTTACGGGAGGGGCTTTCGCTATGGCTACACCTTC
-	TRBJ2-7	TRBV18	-	CASSPSAGNCEQYF	TGTGCCAGCTCACCGTCGGCGGGGAACTGCGAGCAGTACTTC
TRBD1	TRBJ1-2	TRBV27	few	CASSLTSGDRGQGYTF	TGTGCCAGCAGTTTAACTTCGGGGGACAGGGGGCAGGGCTACACCTTC
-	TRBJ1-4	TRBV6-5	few	CASSYVPSTNEKLFF	TGTGCCAGCAGTTATGTTCCCTCAACTAATGAAAAACTGTTTTTT
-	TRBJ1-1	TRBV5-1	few	CASSLAASQNTEAFF	TGCGCCAGCAGCTTGGCGGCCAGCCAAAACACTGAAGCTTTCTTT
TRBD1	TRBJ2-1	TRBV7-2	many	CASSATGTGFRSSYNEQFF	TGTGCCAGCAGCGCGACCGGGACAGGGTTTCGGAGCTCCTACAATGAGCAGTTCTTC
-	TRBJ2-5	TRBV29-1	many	CSKAVQETQYF	TGCAGCAAAGCGGTCCAAGAGACCCAGTACTTC
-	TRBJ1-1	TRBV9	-	CASSVEGGVTEAFF	TGTGCCAGCAGCGTGGAGGGAGGGGTCACTGAAGCTTTCTTT
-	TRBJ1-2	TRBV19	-	CVSSHPGTVNYGYTF	TGTGTCAGTTCTCATCCCGGGACGGTTAACTATGGCTACACCTTC
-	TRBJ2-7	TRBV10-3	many	CAISETRYEQYF	TGTGCCATCAGTGAAACGAGATACGAGCAGTACTTC
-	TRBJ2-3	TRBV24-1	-	CATSAQRGTDTQYF	TGTGCCACCAGTGCCCAGCGAGGCACAGATACGCAGTATTTT
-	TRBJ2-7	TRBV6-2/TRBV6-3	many	CASSDRDYEQYF	TGTGCCAGCAGCGACCGTGACTACGAGCAGTACTTC
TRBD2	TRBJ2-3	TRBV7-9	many	CASSLSAGGPADTQYF	TGTGCCAGCAGCTTATCCGCGGGGGGCCCTGCGGATACGCAGTATTTT
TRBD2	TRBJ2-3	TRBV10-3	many	CAISESELASGTDTQYF	TGTGCCATCAGTGAGTCCGAACTAGCGAGCGGCACAGATACGCAGTATTTT
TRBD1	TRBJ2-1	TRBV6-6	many	CASSSTGTGYNEQFF	TGTGCCAGCAGTTCTACCGGGACAGGGTACAATGAGCAGTTCTTC
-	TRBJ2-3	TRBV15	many	CATSFMARAGDTQYF	TGTGCCACCAGCTTCATGGCCCGGGCAGGGGATACGCAGTATTTT
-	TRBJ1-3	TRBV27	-	CASSLSPDSGNTIYF	TGTGCCAGCAGTTTATCTCCAGACTCTGGAAACACCATATATTTT
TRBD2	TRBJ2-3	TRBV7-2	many	CASASGGSSDTQYF	TGTGCCAGTGCCAGCGGGGGATCCTCAGATACGCAGTATTTT
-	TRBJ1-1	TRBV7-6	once	CASTRGTEAFF	TGTGCCAGCACCAGGGGTACTGAAGCTTTCTTT
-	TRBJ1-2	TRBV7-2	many	CASSLQAQTFNYGYTF	TGTGCCAGCAGCTTACAGGCACAAACTTTTAACTATGGCTACACCTTC
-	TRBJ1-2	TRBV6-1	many	CASSEAVGQNYGYTF	TGTGCCAGCAGTGAAGCAGTCGGACAGAACTATGGCTACACCTTC
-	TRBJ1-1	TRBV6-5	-	CASSYSTVGMNTEAFF	TGTGCCAGCAGTTACTCGACGGTGGGGATGAACACTGAAGCTTTCTTT
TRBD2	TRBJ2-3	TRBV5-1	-	CASSLIKMSVGSGAFLGSTDTQYF	TGCGCCAGCAGCTTGATTAAAATGTCCGTCGGTAGCGGGGCATTCCTAGGAAGCACAGATACGCAGTATTTT
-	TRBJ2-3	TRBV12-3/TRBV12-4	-	CASRNTVSTDTQYF	TGTGCCAGCAGAAACACTGTGAGCACAGATACGCAGTATTTT
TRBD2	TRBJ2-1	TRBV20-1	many	CSVTTGGNEQFF	TGCAGTGTCACCACGGGGGGGAATGAGCAGTTCTTC
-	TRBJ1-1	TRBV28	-	CASSWDTNTEAFF	TGTGCCAGCAGCTGGGACACGAACACTGAAGCTTTCTTT
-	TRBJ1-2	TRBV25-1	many	CASSELAAPSYGYTF	TGTGCCAGCAGTGAATTGGCGGCCCCATCTTATGGCTACACCTTC
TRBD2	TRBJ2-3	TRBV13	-	CASSGRLAGGADTQYF	TGTGCCAGCAGCGGCCGACTAGCGGGGGGCGCAGATACGCAGTATTTT
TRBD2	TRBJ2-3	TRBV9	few	CAGSAGLALTDTQYF	TGTGCCGGCAGCGCCGGACTAGCATTGACAGATACGCAGTATTTT
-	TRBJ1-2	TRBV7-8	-	CASSLRVGTSGGYTF	TGTGCCAGCAGCCTTAGGGTCGGGACGTCGGGTGGCTACACCTTC
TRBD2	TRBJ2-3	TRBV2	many	CASRAGASTDTQYF	TGTGCCAGCAGAGCGGGGGCTAGCACAGATACGCAGTATTTT
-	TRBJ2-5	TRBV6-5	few	CASSYRTPSVQETQYF	TGTGCCAGCAGTTACCGTACACCTAGCGTCCAAGAGACCCAGTACTTC